This section outlines one T cell receptor (beta chain) sequence together with its context. Its matching antigen is unknown. The germline gives CDR1 SEHNR, CDR2 FQNEAQ (reference sequence). V was pared by 4 bases and J by 6 bases, with 11 bases between. The CDR3 has 13 residues. The sample is drawn from a study of T cells after yellow fever vaccination. Whole-study results and caveats: Researchers report a weaker secondary response that nonetheless peaked faster, day 5 versus 15. The booster response re-showed most primary clones: roughly 97% CD4, around 90% CD8.

For TCR, cDNA came from 5'RACE template switching, which added a universal primer site and UMIs. TCRdb recomputed calls from the 5' RACE reads with MiXCR, one row per CDR3 protein. The data contain 500,000 to 700,000 distinct CDR3 sequences, about 19% of them seen just once; the ten biggest clones take up more than 13%. This sequence joins TRBV7-9 and TRBJ2-3; D uncertain. The clonotype comes from a man in his thirties or forties who received the YFV17D yellow fever vaccine. Specimen: PBMCs, collected 15 days after the yellow fever booster vaccination. DNA for the CDR3: TGTGCCAGCAGCTCGGCGGAATGGGATACGCAGTATTTT. This codes for CASSSAEWDTQYF.